This TCR beta chain stems from a study of blood T cell repertoires in COVID-19. In Cohort 3, a recovered donor had either two negative PCRs, clearance, or symptom resolution. CDR1 is SGHDT, CDR2 YYEEEE, per germline. This CDR3 spans 15 amino acids. Trimming shortened V by 5 bases and J by 8 bases, and 20 bases separated the two germline ends. The authors' processing: Nucleated cell counts were estimated from reference gene primer amplification. The assay was immunoSEQ multiplex PCR, and TCRdb's table has in-frame clones only and misses some. That table furnishes V, J and clone size, whereas the DNA furnished D and trimming. This table has over 250,000 clones, 90% appearing once.

The receptor was derived from a man aged 55-75 years who had recovered from COVID-19. V and J are TRBV5-6 and TRBJ2-1; D is perhaps TRBD1 (6 bases). What was sequenced was PBMCs or T cells enriched from blood (not recorded which). The CDR3 region is CASSRDRLTYDEQFF. The CDR3 DNA is TGTGCCAGCAGTCGAGACAGGCTAACGTACGATGAGCAGTTCTTC. Drawing the rest from reference TRBV5-6 and TRBJ2-1, the complete variable domain is DAGVTQSPTHLIKTRGQQVTLRCSPKSGHDTVSWYQQALGQGPQFIFQYYEEEERQRGNFPDRFSGHQFPNYSSELNVNALLLGDSALYLCASSRDRLTYDEQFFGPGTRLTVL.